The next 26 T cell receptor beta chains were all read from a single sample in a study of cytomegalovirus exposure and HLA in healthy donors. The PCR made use of 60 Vbeta and 13 Jbeta primers. Sequencing used immunoSEQ multiplex PCR; TCRdb keeps in-frame clones, though not all of them. This table has approximately 91,000 clones, around 86% appearing once. Sequencing input: PBMCs. The origin of the receptors is a man aged 25-40 years in good health and CMV-seropositive.

This clone was detected only a few times. The chain links TRBV9 to TRBJ1-2; 7 nucleotides align to TRBD1. The CDR3 is 15 residues long. Germline CDR1 and CDR2: SGDLS and YYNGEE. V lost 0 bases and J lost 0; bases outside the gene matches: 2. As DNA, the CDR3 is TGTGCCAGCAGCGTAGCAGGGACAGCTAACTATGGCTACACCTTC. It translates to CASSVAGTANYGYTF.

V usage is TRBV10-3 and J usage is TRBJ1-5; D remains ambiguous. Trimming left V 0 bases short and J 3 bases short, with 9 bases between. Germline V gives CDR1 ENHRY, CDR2 SYGVKD. The CDR3 contains 15 residues. CDR3 loop: CAISESEAFNQPQHF. The CDR3 DNA reads as TGTGCCATCAGTGAGTCGGAGGCCTTCAATCAGCCCCAGCATTTT.

V is TRBV7-3 and J is TRBJ2-1; D perhaps matches TRBD2 (5 bases). Germline V gene data show CDR1 as SGHTA and CDR2 as FQGTGA. The CDR3 is 13 amino acids. The V end was cut by 5 bases, the J end by 7 bases, with 12 bases between. The CDR3: CASSKLGLNEQFF. For the CDR3, the DNA is TGTGCCAGCAGCAAACTAGGTTTGAATGAGCAGTTCTTC. Filled out from reference TRBV7-3 and TRBJ2-1, the complete variable domain reads GAGVSQTPSNKVTEKGKYVELRCDPISGHTALYWYRQSLGQGPEFLIYFQGTGAADDSGLPNDRFFAVRPEGSVSTLKIQRTERGDSAVYLCASSKLGLNEQFFGPGTRLTVL.

V is TRBV9 and J is TRBJ2-3; maybe TRBD1 (5 bases). The V end lost 1 base, the J end lost 3 bases, and 9 bases lay between the germline ends. Germline V gene lookup returns CDR1 SGDLS and CDR2 YYNGEE. The CDR3 has 14 residues. The CDR3: CASSVKGATDTQYF. CDR3 DNA sequence: TGTGCCAGCAGCGTAAAAGGGGCGACAGATACGCAGTATTTT.

The chain recombines TRBV5-1 with TRBJ2-2; 11 positions match TRBD2. CDR1 SGHRS and CDR2 YFSETQ come from the germline V gene. The CDR3 sequence is 19 residues long. V dropped 1 base and J dropped 1; count of bases not matched to a gene: 9. This CDR3 is CASSLRPRLAGGNTGELFF. The CDR3 bases are TGCGCCAGCAGCTTGCGGCCCAGGCTAGCGGGAGGGAACACCGGGGAGCTGTTTTTT. The full variable domain, with the rest looked up from reference TRBV5-1 and TRBJ2-2, is KAGVTQTPRYLIKTRGQQVTLSCSPISGHRSVSWYQQTPGQGLQFLFEYFSETQRNKGNFPGRFSGRQFSNSRSEMNVSTLELGDSALYLCASSLRPRLAGGNTGELFFGEGSRLTVL.

The table lists this clone with a few counts. The chain carries TRBV4-1 and TRBJ2-1, with 12 positions matching TRBD2. The trim removed 0 bases at V and 8 bases at J, leaving 5 bases unmatched. The V gene's germline CDR1 is MGHRA and CDR2 YSYEKL. The CDR3 spans 16 residues. The CDR3, as DNA: TGCGCCAGCAGCCAAGAACTAGCGGGAGGCTGGTATGAGCAGTTCTTC. Translated: CASSQELAGGWYEQFF.

The V call is TRBV15, the J call TRBJ1-5; D not resolved. V was trimmed by 2 bases and J by 0 bases, leaving 11 bases between them. The CDR3 spans 16 residues. Germline CDR1 is LNHNV and CDR2 is YYDKDF (reference sequence). Here the CDR3 DNA reads TGTGCCACCAGCAGACGCCCAGTCGCTAGCAATCAGCCCCAGCATTTT. This sequence encodes CATSRRPVASNQPQHF.

V gene TRBV2 combines with J gene TRBJ1-1; D uncertain. CDR3 size: 13 residues. V lost 8 bases, J lost 0 bases, and 10 bases lay in between. Per the germline V gene, CDR1 is SNHLY and CDR2 is FYNNEI. CDR3 sequence reads: CASFEQMNTEAFF. Here the CDR3 DNA reads TGTGCCAGCTTTGAACAGATGAACACTGAAGCTTTCTTT.

The chain joins TRBV6-5 to TRBJ1-1; 8 nucleotides line up with TRBD1. V lost 5 bases and J lost 7; bases outside the gene matches: 6. The CDR3 covers 13 residues. CDR1 and CDR2 (germline): MNHEY, SVGAGI. The CDR3 DNA sequence: TGTGCCAGCAGTGCCCGGACAGGGAATGAAGCTTTCTTT. The encoded protein is CASSARTGNEAFF.

The chain combines TRBV28 with TRBJ2-7, with a possible D match to TRBD2 (5 bases). CDR3 size: 14 residues. Trimming left V 1 base short and J 6 bases short, with 13 bases between. Per germline, CDR1 MDHEN and CDR2 SYDVKM. The CDR3 region has the DNA TGTGCCAGCAGTTTATCGCTAGCCCGGGGCGAGCAGTACTTC. Residues: CASSLSLARGEQYF.

The chain joins TRBV6-1 to TRBJ1-5, with D perhaps TRBD1 (6 bases). The CDR3 is made up of 12 amino acids. Germline-derived CDR1 and CDR2 are MNHNS and SASEGT. V lost 7 bases and J lost 15, with 19 bases in between. The CDR3 loop is CASMGGAGLGHF. The CDR3 DNA reads TGTGCCAGCATGGGGGGGGCAGGTCTAGGGCATTTT.

The chain carries TRBV7-8 and TRBJ2-5; D is uncertain. TRBJ2-7 explains the end of the DNA better; the J call may be wrong. The germline CDR1 and CDR2 sequences are SGHVS and FQNEAQ. This CDR3 is 13 amino acids long. The CDR3 loop reads CASSLNGAYEQYF. DNA of the CDR3: TGTGCCAGCAGCCTGAACGGTGCCTACGAGCAGTACTTC.

This clone was seen a single time. The chain employs TRBV7-8 and TRBJ2-3; D not certain. The germline V gene has CDR1 SGHVS and CDR2 FQNEAQ. This CDR3 spans 13 amino acids. Deletions cut 7 bases from V and 3 bases from J, with 11 bases between. The CDR3 coding sequence is TGTGCCAGCAACACGTTTCCTACAGATACGCAGTATTTT. The encoded protein is CASNTFPTDTQYF.

On this clone itself: One end of the junction fails to match germline, which may point to a read error. The J gene is TRBJ2-5, the V gene TRBV7-7; TRBD1 aligns across 7 bases. The germline V gene encodes CDR1 SSHAT and CDR2 FNYEAQ (reference sequence). The CDR3 is 13 residues long. In DNA, the CDR3 is TGTGCTAGCAGCTTAAACAGGGGAGAGACCCAGTACTTC. Translating gives CASSLNRGETQYF.

The rearrangement links TRBV18 to TRBJ2-1; 7 bases agree with TRBD1. J gave up 7 bases and V 4 bases, and 1 base lay outside the gene matches. The CDR3 covers 12 residues. The germline V gene has CDR1 KGHSH and CDR2 LQKENI. CDR3: CASSRDRNEQFF. CDR3 coding DNA: TGTGCCAGCTCACGGGACAGAAATGAGCAGTTCTTC. Using reference TRBV18 and TRBJ2-1 for the parts outside the CDR3, the full variable domain is NAGVMQNPRHLVRRRGQEARLRCSPMKGHSHVYWYRQLPEEGLKFMVYLQKENIIDESGMPKERFSAEFPKEGPSILRIQQVVRGDSAAYFCASSRDRNEQFFGPGTRLTVL.

J is TRBJ2-2 and V is TRBV27, with 8 bases lining up with TRBD1. CDR1 is MNHEY, CDR2 SMNVEV, per germline (reference sequence). The CDR3 covers 14 residues. The V segment lost 7 bases and the J segment 7 bases; nucleotides outside the gene matches: 8. In nucleotides, the CDR3 is TGTGCCAGCACCCTAGGACAGGGTATCGGGGAGCTGTTTTTT. Residues: CASTLGQGIGELFF.

In its sample, this clone was seen once. CDR3 region: CASSLPPAYETQYF. CDR3 nucleotides: TGTGCCAGCAGTTTACCCCCCGCCTATGAGACCCAGTACTTC. J is TRBJ2-5 and V is TRBV28; no reliable D call. This CDR3 has 14 residues. V was cut by 2 bases and J by 5 bases, with 12 bases left in between. CDR1 MDHEN and CDR2 SYDVKM come from the germline V gene.

CDR3 residues: CASSLSYQGGYGYTF. The CDR3 nucleotides are TGTGCCAGCAGTTTATCGTATCAGGGAGGCTATGGCTACACCTTC. The chain links TRBV28 to TRBJ1-2, with a possible D match to TRBD1 (5 bases). Germline V CDR1 and CDR2: MDHEN, SYDVKM. The ends were cut back, 1 base at V and 4 bases at J, with 13 bases in the middle. The CDR3 has 15 amino acids.

V is TRBV20-1 and J is TRBJ2-1; D is undetermined. The germline V and J ends were trimmed by 7 bases and 5 bases, with 6 bases remaining between them. Germline CDR1 DFQATT, CDR2 SNEGSKA (reference sequence). The CDR3 covers 10 residues. CDR3 in amino acids: CSVEDNEQFF. For the CDR3, the DNA is TGCAGTGTAGAAGACAATGAGCAGTTCTTC.

This clone was found a few times. The J gene is TRBJ2-3, the V gene TRBV7-9; 9 bases match TRBD1. Germline lookup yields CDR1 SEHNR and CDR2 FQNEAQ (reference sequence). Losses at the gene ends were 11 bases for V and 4 bases for J; bases not matched to a gene: 7. The CDR3 spans 13 residues. The CDR3 loop is CAGDRAGADTQYF. In DNA form, the CDR3 reads TGTGCCGGGGACAGGGCCGGAGCAGATACGCAGTATTTT.

The gene calls are TRBV7-2 and TRBJ1-1; 7 bases fit TRBD1. Germline CDR1 SGHTA, CDR2 FQGNSA. Trimming at V came to 5 bases and at J to 4 bases, leaving 4 bases not matched to a gene. CDR3 length equals 13 residues. Written as DNA, the CDR3 is TGTGCCAGCAGCAGGGGGCTGGCCACTGAAGCTTTCTTT. Translated: CASSRGLATEAFF.

In DNA form, the CDR3 reads TGTGCCAGCAGTGAAGGACTAGCGGGAGCAGATACGCAGTATTTT. Translated: CASSEGLAGADTQYF. This chain links TRBV6-4 with TRBJ2-3, with 13 bases that match TRBD2. CDR3 length: 15 residues. The germline V gene has CDR1 MRHNA and CDR2 SNTAGT. Germline trimming cut 3 bases from V and 4 bases from J; bases unmatched to any gene: 1.

The sample holds a few counts of this clone. The genes are TRBV10-3 and TRBJ1-1, with 8 bases identical to TRBD1. This CDR3 is 13 amino acids long. V lost 6 bases, J lost 4 bases, and 4 bases stayed unmatched. From germline, CDR1 is ENHRY and CDR2 SYGVKD. The CDR3 region is CAIRDRESTEAFF. The CDR3 bases are TGTGCCATCAGGGACAGGGAGAGCACTGAAGCTTTCTTT.

This chain uses TRBV10-3 with TRBJ2-1; D gene unclear. The V gene's germline CDR1 is ENHRY and CDR2 SYGVKD. V was clipped by 10 bases and J by 12 bases, with 19 bases between them. The CDR3 runs 12 residues. CDR3 bases: TGTGCCACCACGGTTGGCGGCCAAGGGCAGTTCTTC. It codes for CATTVGGQGQFF.

V gene TRBV11-2 combines with J gene TRBJ2-7; 8 nucleotides align to TRBD1. In germline, CDR1 is SGHAT, CDR2 FQNNGV. V shed 5 bases, J shed 3 bases, and the junction held 9 bases outside the gene matches. The CDR3 is made up of 15 amino acids. The CDR3 sequence is CASSPIRGPGYEQYF. The CDR3 bases are TGTGCCAGCAGCCCGATCAGGGGGCCGGGCTACGAGCAGTACTTC.

The V call is TRBV27, the J call TRBJ2-2; TRBD1 matches at 11 bases. CDR1 and CDR2 (germline): MNHEY, SMNVEV (reference sequence). This CDR3 is built from 16 residues. J lost 7 bases, V lost 4 bases, and 8 bases had no gene match. The CDR3 DNA follows: TGTGCCAGCAGTTGGGGACAGGGGGTTTTGGTCGGGGAGCTGTTTTTT. Protein: CASSWGQGVLVGELFF.